This paragraph covers one TCR beta chain sequence. This sample is part of a study of control samples from healthy donors and cancer patients. The ends were cut back, 3 bases at V and 4 bases at J, with 5 bases in the middle. Germline V gene lookup returns CDR1 ENHRY and CDR2 SYGVKD. The CDR3 has 12 residues. TCRdb's copy holds only in-frame clones and misses some; the assay was immunoSEQ multiplex PCR. The data show 200,000 to 250,000 clones, with about 93% seen just once and more than 1.3% held by the top ten. This TCR derives from a man in his fifties in good health. The chain couples TRBV10-3 to TRBJ2-3; a weak D match, TRBD2 (5 bases). The specimen sequenced was blood. CDR3 nucleotide sequence: TGTGCCATCAGTGACGGGGCAGATACGCAGTATTTT. Translation: CAISDGADTQYF.